This T cell receptor beta chain was sequenced in a study of shared clonotypes between healthy human individuals. The CDR3 sequence is 18 residues long. The ends lost 5 bases at V and 2 bases at J; junction bases unmatched: 18. Germline assignment: CDR1 SGHRS and CDR2 YFSETQ. The method was immunoSEQ multiplex PCR; TCRdb's version includes in-frame clones alone and lacks a portion of them. The profile shows a few million clones, roughly 95% of them singletons. V usage is TRBV5-1 and J usage is TRBJ1-2, with 7 bases lining up with TRBD1. The sequence derives from a man aged 18 to 35 in good health. The specimen sequenced was naive CD4+ T cells sorted from blood. Subset in this sample: CD45RA+ positively selected. The CDR3 nucleotides are TGCGCCAGCAGTTCAGATGGGACAGCGCGATCGGTGAACTATGGCTACACCTTC. This codes for CASSSDGTARSVNYGYTF.